The 16 T cell receptor gamma chains reported below all come from one sample, sequenced in a study of Vδ1+ human thymocytes. Study-level points and caveats: Highly polyclonal TRG and TRD repertoires with Gaussian CDR3 length distributions appeared in thymus.

The template was reverse-transcribed extracted RNA. Pooled V-gene forward primers with one constant-region reverse primer generated the CDR3 amplicons by multiplex PCR. TCRdb re-called the multiplex PCR reads through CATT. The sample holds 7,500 to 10,000 gamma-chain clones, roughly three fifths seen once. These TCRs' antigens remain unknown. The sample taken for sequencing was Vdelta1+ gamma-delta thymocytes from the thymus. Subset specified: FACS-sorted CD3+ TCRalphabeta- TCRVdelta1+ TCRVdelta2- thymocytes. The receptors originated from a girl in the first two years of life who had congenital heart surgery.

This clone was picked up a small number of times. The rearrangement joins TRGV8 to TRGJP2. Here the J gene came from matching the DNA to germline, since TCRdb omits it. The germline gives CDR1 VENAVY, CDR2 YDSYNSRV. The CDR3 loop spans 12 amino acids. The V and J ends lost 5 bases and 8 bases, in that order; junction bases with no gene match: 5. This CDR3 is CATWAEDWIKTF. The CDR3 DNA follows: TGTGCCACCTGGGCCGAGGATTGGATCAAGACGTTT.

The table lists this clone with a few counts. Other DNA sequences in this sample translate to the same CDR3. The chain carries TRGV3 and TRGJ1 or TRGJ2. No J segment appears in TCRdb, so it was assigned here by matching the sequence to germline. Per the germline V gene, CDR1 is VTNTFY and CDR2 is YDVSTARD (reference sequence). There are 12 residues in the CDR3. The junction had 6 bases not matched to a gene; V was cut back by 0 bases and J by 10 bases. CDR3 sequence: CATWDRRGKKLF. Here the CDR3 DNA reads TGTGCCACCTGGGACAGGCGTGGAAAGAAACTCTTT.

This clone occurred a few times. The J gene was not called, though the V gene is TRGV9. The CDR3 length is 10 residues. Looked up from germline, CDR1 is GITISATS and CDR2 is ISYDGTV (reference sequence). CDR3 sequence: CALWEEGRLF. Here the CDR3 DNA reads TGTGCCTTGTGGGAGGAGGGCAGACTCTTT.

A few counts support this clone. The chain carries TRGV2 and TRGJ1 or TRGJ2. The J gene was not available in TCRdb and was assigned here by matching the DNA to germline segments. The CDR3 has 16 amino acids. J was trimmed by 3 bases and V by 0 bases; bases with no gene match: 11. Germline V CDR1 and CDR2: EGSNGY, YDSYNSKV. In nucleotides, the CDR3 is TGTGCCACCTGGGACGGGCCATTGGCGGGTTATTATAAGAAACTCTTT. This gives the protein CATWDGPLAGYYKKLF.

The J gene is TRGJ1 or TRGJ2, the V gene TRGV4. Here the J gene came from matching the DNA to germline, since TCRdb omits it. The V gene end was trimmed by 1 base and the J gene end by 12 bases; junction bases not matched to a gene: 9. This CDR3 contains 12 residues. Germline V CDR1 and CDR2: EGSTGY, YDSYTSSV. The CDR3 region is CATWDGRGVKLF. For the CDR3, the DNA is TGTGCCACCTGGGATGGTCGGGGTGTGAAACTCTTT.

This clone was counted only a few times. The chain joins TRGV3 to TRGJ1 or TRGJ2. J lost 9 bases, V lost 0 bases, and 5 bases had no gene match. The CDR3 consists of 12 residues. Germline V CDR1 and CDR2: VTNTFY, YDVSTARD (reference sequence). The CDR3 coding sequence is TGTGCCACCTGGGACAGGAGGGGTAAGAAACTCTTT. This translates into CATWDRRGKKLF.

As for this clone: In the same sample, other DNA sequences code for this CDR3. The rearrangement links TRGV9 to TRGJ1 or TRGJ2. TCRdb gives no J gene; it was assigned here by matching the DNA to germline. Germline assignment: CDR1 GITISATS and CDR2 ISYDGTV (reference sequence). The CDR3 is 11 amino acids. The V segment lost 3 bases and the J segment 7 bases; nucleotides outside the gene matches: 3. CDR3 sequence reads: CALWENYKKLF. The CDR3 region has the DNA TGTGCCTTGTGGGAGAACTATAAGAAACTCTTT.

The chain recombines TRGV8 with TRGJP2. The J gene was not available in TCRdb and was assigned here by matching the DNA to germline segments. The germline CDR1 and CDR2 sequences are VENAVY and YDSYNSRV. CDR3 length equals 14 residues. V gave up 4 bases and J gave up 4 bases; unmatched junction bases: 6. CDR3 sequence reads: CATWDPLSDWIKTF. The CDR3 DNA reads TGTGCCACCTGGGACCCCCTTAGTGATTGGATCAAGACGTTT.

On this clone: The same CDR3 can be traced to other DNA sequences in this sample. This rearrangement joins TRGV2 to TRGJ1 or TRGJ2. The J gene is not listed in TCRdb, so it was assigned here from a DNA match to germline. There are 11 residues in the CDR3. The V gene end was trimmed by 0 bases and the J gene end by 12 bases; junction bases not matched to a gene: 5. Germline V gives CDR1 EGSNGY, CDR2 YDSYNSKV. CDR3: CATWDGRGKLF. The DNA for the CDR3 is TGTGCCACCTGGGACGGGCGCGGGAAACTCTTT.

The genes are TRGV2 and TRGJ1 or TRGJ2. TCRdb lists no J gene, so it was determined here by aligning the DNA to germline. CDR1 and CDR2 (germline): EGSNGY, YDSYNSKV. V was clipped by 0 bases and J by 9 bases; unmatched bases: 5. The CDR3 is 12 residues long. The CDR3: CATWDGQVKKLF. DNA for the CDR3: TGTGCCACCTGGGACGGGCAGGTTAAGAAACTCTTT.

The rearrangement joins TRGV4 to TRGJ1 or TRGJ2. The J gene is absent in TCRdb and was assigned here via DNA matching to germline. The V and J ends lost 5 bases and 6 bases, in that order; junction bases with no gene match: 10. Germline CDR1 is EGSTGY and CDR2 is YDSYTSSV. CDR3 length: 13 residues. CDR3 in amino acids: CATWGIDSYKKLF. Written as DNA, the CDR3 is TGTGCCACCTGGGGGATCGACAGTTATAAGAAACTCTTT.

This clone has just one count. The chain employs TRGV3 and TRGJ1 or TRGJ2. Because TCRdb records no J gene, it was assigned here through a match of the DNA to germline. This CDR3 is 13 amino acids long. Germline lookup yields CDR1 VTNTFY and CDR2 YDVSTARD (reference sequence). The ends lost 3 bases at V and 7 bases at J; junction bases unmatched: 9. The CDR3 spells CATWDAPGYKKLF. DNA for the CDR3: TGTGCCACCTGGGACGCTCCGGGGTATAAGAAACTCTTT.

This clone appeared a few times. The chain combines TRGV4 with TRGJP2. The J gene was missing in TCRdb and was found by matching the end of the DNA to germline. Germline V CDR1 and CDR2: EGSTGY, YDSYTSSV. The V and J ends lost 0 bases and 6 bases, in that order; junction bases with no gene match: 4. This CDR3 is 14 amino acids long. The CDR3 nucleotides read TGTGCCACCTGGGATGGGCGTGGTGATTGGATCAAGACGTTT. This translates into CATWDGRGDWIKTF.

This clone was counted a few times. The V and J genes are TRGV2 and TRGJP2. CDR3 length equals 15 residues. CDR1 and CDR2 from the germline V gene are EGSNGY and YDSYNSKV. The V segment lost 0 bases and the J segment 6 bases; nucleotides outside the gene matches: 7. CDR3 in amino acids: CATWDGLGGDWIKTF. DNA for the CDR3: TGTGCCACCTGGGACGGGCTCGGGGGTGATTGGATCAAGACGTTT.

This chain uses TRGV3 with TRGJP2. No J segment appears in TCRdb, so it was assigned here by matching the sequence to germline. CDR1 is VTNTFY and CDR2 is YDVSTARD in the germline V gene (reference sequence). This CDR3 contains 17 residues. The trim removed 0 bases at V and 0 bases at J, leaving 7 bases unmatched. The CDR3, as DNA: TGTGCCACCTGGGACAGGCGTTCCCATAGTAGTGATTGGATCAAGACGTTT. This encodes CATWDRRSHSSDWIKTF.

The assigned J gene is TRGJ1 or TRGJ2, but the V gene is uncalled. The CDR3 length is 13 residues. In DNA form, the CDR3 reads TGTGCCACCTGGGTTACGAATTATTATAAGAAACTCTTT. Its protein is CATWVTNYYKKLF.